The rows below give T cell receptor beta chains drawn from one sample of a study of T-cell reconstitution after alpha-beta-depleted transplantation in children. Via MiXCR, TCRdb re-called the PCR reads, giving one row per CDR3 protein. The sample has a few hundred thousand distinct CDR3 sequences, approximately 7.3% seen once; the top ten hold approximately 9.6%. The sequenced sample was peripheral blood, obtained 360 days after TCRalphabeta/CD19-depleted stem cell transplant. These receptors originate from a female patient between 2 and 15 years old who had a stem cell transplant for Fanconi anemia, so the T cells may come from the graft donor. Each CDR3 is given with its conserved first and last residue. Fields, in order: clone size, V gene, J gene, D gene, CDR3 DNA, CDR3 protein. D genes are given only for firm matches. The size entry is marked missing in some rows and otherwise reads once, few, many or a size class.

many,TRBV12-3/TRBV12-4,TRBJ1-1,NA,TGTGCCAGCAGCCCGGTGGGGGTGAGAAACACTGAAGCTTTCTTT,CASSPVGVRNTEAFF
NA,TRBV5-1,TRBJ1-1,NA,TGCGCCAGCAGCTTGGGGCCTGGACAGCCTGAAGCTTTCTTT,CASSLGPGQPEAFF
many,TRBV7-2,TRBJ1-1,NA,TGTGCCAGCAGCTTAGATCAGGGTGCGGCTGAAGCTTTCTTT,CASSLDQGAAEAFF
many,TRBV24-1,TRBJ2-2,NA,TGTGCCACCAGTGTAAGGTACACCGGGGAGCTGTTTTTT,CATSVRYTGELFF
many,TRBV28,TRBJ1-5,NA,TGTGCCAGCAGCCGGGGGCTAGCGGGCAATCAGCCCCAGCATTTT,CASSRGLAGNQPQHF
many,TRBV28,TRBJ2-3,TRBD2,TGTGCCAGTGAAGGCGGGGGGGCGGGAGATACGCAGTATTTT,CASEGGGAGDTQYF
few,TRBV28,TRBJ1-1,TRBD1,TGTGCCAGCAGTTGGCAGGGGGCGCGGGCTTTCTTT,CASSWQGARAFF
few,TRBV10-1,TRBJ2-1,NA,TGCGCCAGCAGTGAGTCGTCTGGGAGAGGTCCTAGTTATTACAATGAGCAGTTCTTC,CASSESSGRGPSYYNEQFF
few,TRBV12-3/TRBV12-4,TRBJ1-2,TRBD1,TGTGCCAGCAGTTTTAGGGACAGGGTTTCTCTTGGCTACACCTTC,CASSFRDRVSLGYTF
many,TRBV5-1,TRBJ2-1,TRBD1,TGCGCCAGCGCAATAACAAGGGACAGGCAATACAATGAGCAGTTCTTC,CASAITRDRQYNEQFF
NA,TRBV5-6,TRBJ2-1,NA,TGTGCCAGCAGCTTGCTTGCGGGACAGAAAAACAATGAGCAGTTCTTC,CASSLLAGQKNNEQFF
many,TRBV15,TRBJ2-1,NA,TGTGCCACCTTAAGAGACAGGTCCTACAATGAGCAGTTCTTC,CATLRDRSYNEQFF
many,TRBV11-2,TRBJ2-5,NA,TGTGCCAGCAGCTGGCGCGCCCAAGAGACCCAGTACTTC,CASSWRAQETQYF
few,TRBV15,TRBJ2-6,NA,TGTGCCACCAGCAGAGATGCCGACTCTGGGGCCAACGTCCTGACTTTC,CATSRDADSGANVLTF
many,TRBV7-2,TRBJ2-5,NA,TGTGCCAGCAGCTTCGGTCCCGAGACCCAGTACTTC,CASSFGPETQYF
NA,TRBV5-6,TRBJ2-5,NA,TGTGCCATGGGCCTCACAGGGAAAGAGACCCAGTACTTC,CAMGLTGKETQYF
many,TRBV7-2,TRBJ2-3,NA,TGTGCCAGCAGCTTAGCTTTCAGGGTTACTAGCACAGATACGCAGTATTTT,CASSLAFRVTSTDTQYF
NA,TRBV5-1,TRBJ1-2,NA,TGCGCCAGCAGCTTGGCCACTCCGGGCGGCTATGGCTACACCTTC,CASSLATPGGYGYTF
many,TRBV29-1,TRBJ2-7,TRBD1,TGCAGCGTTGAAGGCCCTCCCGGGACAGCTAACTACGAGCAGTACTTC,CSVEGPPGTANYEQYF
few,TRBV20-1,TRBJ1-3,NA,TGCAGTGCTAGTAGAGGGGACCCTGGAAACACCATATATTTT,CSASRGDPGNTIYF
few,TRBV20-1,TRBJ2-1,TRBD2,TGCAGTGCTAGGCGGGGGGGGTCCTACAATGAGCAGTTCTTC,CSARRGGSYNEQFF
NA,TRBV20-1,TRBJ1-5,NA,TGCAGTGCTGGGGGCGGGCAGCCCCAGCATTTT,CSAGGGQPQHF
many,TRBV20-1,TRBJ1-2,NA,TGCAGTGCTAGAGCTAACTATGGCTACACCTTC,CSARANYGYTF
few,TRBV27,TRBJ2-7,TRBD2,TGTGCCAGCATCGGGGGGGCCTCGACGACTCCCTTTAGCTCCTACGAGCAGTACTTC,CASIGGASTTPFSSYEQYF
many,TRBV4-2,TRBJ2-3,NA,TGTGCCAGCAGCGACCATGTGTTCCAAACCACAGATACGCAGTATTTT,CASSDHVFQTTDTQYF
few,TRBV20-1,TRBJ1-4,NA,TGCAGTGCTGTCTCTGGAGAGGGGGAAAAACTGTTTTTT,CSAVSGEGEKLFF
many,TRBV2,TRBJ2-5,TRBD2,TGTGCCAGCAGTACCAGCGGGAGACAAGAGACCCAGTACTTC,CASSTSGRQETQYF
few,TRBV6-5,TRBJ1-2,TRBD1,TGTGCCAGCAGTTATGGGACAGGGCGCTCGTGGCATGGCTACACCTTC,CASSYGTGRSWHGYTF
NA,TRBV18,TRBJ2-1,TRBD2,TGTGCCAGCTCCCCCGGGAGACTAGCGGGGGGGCCACACAATGAGCAGTTCTTC,CASSPGRLAGGPHNEQFF
many,TRBV7-6,TRBJ2-1,TRBD2,TGTGCCAGCAGCATATGGACTAGCGGAAACTACAATGAGCAGTTCTTC,CASSIWTSGNYNEQFF
many,TRBV20-1,TRBJ2-1,NA,TGCAGTGCTAGAACGGTCGCAGAAGCCTACAATGAGCAGTTCTTC,CSARTVAEAYNEQFF
few,TRBV6-1,TRBJ2-6,NA,TGTGCCAGCAGTGAACGGCCGGCTGGGGCCAACGTCCTGACTTTC,CASSERPAGANVLTF
many,TRBV25-1,TRBJ1-2,NA,TGTGCCAGCAGTGAATTCAGGGGTCCCTCCTATGGCTACACCTTC,CASSEFRGPSYGYTF
NA,TRBV30,TRBJ2-7,NA,TGTGCCTGGAGTTCTTCCTCCTACGAGCAGTACTTC,CAWSSSSYEQYF
few,TRBV4-2,TRBJ2-1,NA,TGTGCCAGCAGCCAAGGGAATGGGGGGGGGCCCCTCTACAATGAGCAGTTCTTC,CASSQGNGGGPLYNEQFF
NA,TRBV5-4,TRBJ2-1,TRBD1,TGTGCCAGCAGCGCCCCCAAGGACAGGGCCCGGGGTGAGCAGTTCTTC,CASSAPKDRARGEQFF
few,TRBV5-1,TRBJ1-2,NA,TGCGCCAGCAGCTCAGATGGGGGCTATGGCTATGGCTACACCTTC,CASSSDGGYGYGYTF
few,TRBV2,TRBJ1-5,NA,TGTGCCAGCCGCTTGAGGGTAGGAAATCAGCCCCAGCATTTT,CASRLRVGNQPQHF
many,TRBV20-1,TRBJ2-5,NA,TGCAGTGCTCGACACGTACCCCGGGACTACCAAGAGACCCAGTACTTC,CSARHVPRDYQETQYF
NA,TRBV27,TRBJ2-5,TRBD2,TGTGCCAGCAGTACAATAGCGGGGGGGCGGGGAGAGACCCAGTACTTC,CASSTIAGGRGETQYF
NA,TRBV2,TRBJ2-7,TRBD2,TGTGCCAGCAGTGACGGGACTACCTACGAGCAGTACTTC,CASSDGTTYEQYF
many,TRBV12-3/TRBV12-4,TRBJ1-4,NA,TGTGCCAGCAGTTTAAACGGGAATGAAAAACTGTTTTTT,CASSLNGNEKLFF
few,TRBV4-3,TRBJ2-1,TRBD1,TGCGCCAGCAGCCAAGATAGGACAGGGGTCCTTAATGAGCAGTTCTTC,CASSQDRTGVLNEQFF
many,TRBV20-1,TRBJ2-5,TRBD2,TGCAGTGCTAGCGGGCTGACTAGCCCAGAGACCCAGTACTTC,CSASGLTSPETQYF
many,TRBV29-1,TRBJ2-7,TRBD1,TGCAGCGTTGATAGGGGACAGGGGTCCGAGCAGTACTTC,CSVDRGQGSEQYF
few,TRBV6-2/TRBV6-3,TRBJ2-2,TRBD1,TGTGCCAGCAGTGCTACGGGACAGCTGAACACCGGGGAGCTGTTTTTT,CASSATGQLNTGELFF
NA,TRBV7-2,TRBJ2-1,NA,TGTGCCAGCAGCCCCACTATGGCGAGTGATGAGCAGTTCTTC,CASSPTMASDEQFF
many,TRBV10-3,TRBJ2-1,NA,TGTGCCATCAGTGTTGGGGGGTCGTCCTACAATGAGCAGTTCTTC,CAISVGGSSYNEQFF
many,TRBV6-1,TRBJ1-5,NA,TGTGCCAGCAGTGGAGGCAGGGGAGGAAATCAGCCCCAGCATTTT,CASSGGRGGNQPQHF
many,TRBV7-9,TRBJ1-1,NA,TGTGCCAGCAGCTCCCGGCCGGGCGTGAACACTGAAGCTTTCTTT,CASSSRPGVNTEAFF
many,TRBV11-2,TRBJ2-5,NA,TGTGCCAGCAGCTTAGTTCGGGGCAGGAAGACCCAGTACTTC,CASSLVRGRKTQYF
many,TRBV7-6,TRBJ2-5,NA,TGTGCCAGCAGCCCCCGCACCGAGACCCAGTACTTC,CASSPRTETQYF
few,TRBV4-3,TRBJ1-2,NA,TGCGCCAGCAGCCAAGTGACCAGCTTAATCGCCTATGGCTACACCTTC,CASSQVTSLIAYGYTF
many,TRBV11-2,TRBJ2-5,NA,TGTGCCAGCAGTGAGACAGGCTCCCCGCAAGAGACCCAGTACTTC,CASSETGSPQETQYF
many,TRBV6-4,TRBJ1-1,TRBD1,TGTGCCAGCAGTGTGACAGGGGGTTTGAACACTGAAGCTTTCTTT,CASSVTGGLNTEAFF
many,TRBV6-2/TRBV6-3,TRBJ2-2,NA,TGTGCCAGCAGTTACGGACCGATCGCCGGGGAGCTGTTTTTT,CASSYGPIAGELFF
few,TRBV12-3/TRBV12-4,TRBJ2-7,TRBD2,TGTGCCAGCAGTTTCTGGGGCGGGGGGCACTACGAGCAGTACTTC,CASSFWGGGHYEQYF